This TCR beta chain was documented in a study of OX40 agonist ivuxolimab in advanced cancers. Study background: Ivuxolimab, an agonistic anti-OX40 (CD134) antibody, was given to patients. Treatment received earlier with anti-PD-1, anti-PD-L1 or anti-CTLA-4 agents was allowed, and over 30% had some. Study conclusions and caveats: Not determined was the antigen specificity of the expanded peripheral T cells.

Samples of blood were obtained at baseline, on cycle 4 day 1, and on cycle 7 day 1. Details on this clone: Its antigen is not known.

The CDR3 covers 15 residues. CDR1 and CDR2 from the germline V gene are LNHDA and SQIVND (reference sequence). V was pared by 3 bases and J by 2 bases, with 11 bases between. Using immunoSEQ multiplex PCR, the repertoire was profiled, and TCRdb retains in-frame clones only, with some absent. This table holds under 85,000 clones, about 90% found once. The sequences come from CD4+ or CD8+ T cells sorted from blood, collected in a trial of the OX40 agonist ivuxolimab. The receptor was derived from an adult with an advanced solid tumor such as melanoma, head and neck, liver or kidney cancer. The chain carries TRBV19 and TRBJ1-5; D might be TRBD1 (5 bases). The CDR3 reads CASSIPGIGNQPQHF. The CDR3, as DNA: TGTGCCAGTAGTATTCCAGGGATCGGCAATCAGCCCCAGCATTTT.